The rows below give T cell receptor beta chains drawn from one sample of a study of control samples from healthy donors and cancer patients. Assay used: immunoSEQ multiplex PCR; TCRdb lists only in-frame clones, some missing. This table holds tens of thousands of clones, more than 90% found once. The sequenced sample consisted of PBMCs. The receptors derive from a man between 35 and 55 years old with colorectal cancer. CDR3s include the opening cysteine and the closing phenylalanine or tryptophan. D genes are given only for firm matches. Clone size is given for some rows only: seen once, a few or many times, or a class if the clone is expanded.

size,D,J,V,DNA,CDR3
-,-,TRBJ2-1,TRBV19,TGTGCCAGTAGTATAGGTAGGACCAATGAGCAGTTCTTC,CASSIGRTNEQFF
-,-,TRBJ1-5,TRBV4-1,TGCGCCAGCAGCCAAGAATTAAGGGGGGGTCAGCCCCAGCATTTT,CASSQELRGGQPQHF
once,-,TRBJ2-3,TRBV2,TGTGCCAGCAGTCTCGACGGGGATACGCAGTATTTT,CASSLDGDTQYF
-,TRBD2,TRBJ2-3,TRBV7-3,TGTGCCAGCAGACTCAGCGGGGGGGCTACAGATACGCAGTATTTT,CASRLSGGATDTQYF
-,TRBD1,TRBJ2-1,TRBV7-3,TGTGCCAGCAGCGAAACCGGGACAGGGGGCTCAAATGAGCAGTTCTTC,CASSETGTGGSNEQFF
-,-,TRBJ1-6,TRBV7-8,TGTGCCAGCACGCCCCTGAGGGATTCACCCCTCCACTTT,CASTPLRDSPLHF
-,-,TRBJ2-1,TRBV18,TGTGCCAGCTCACTCTCGACAGGTAACGGGGAGCAGTTCTTC,CASSLSTGNGEQFF
-,-,TRBJ1-5,TRBV2,TGTGCCAGCAGTGATAGGAGACGCAATCAGCCCCAGCATTTT,CASSDRRRNQPQHF
-,-,TRBJ2-3,TRBV6-1,TGTGCCAGCAGTGAAGTGGGGCACAGCACAGATACGCAGTATTTT,CASSEVGHSTDTQYF
-,-,TRBJ1-2,TRBV6-5,TGTGCCAGCAGCCTGGACGGCTCCTTCTATGGCTACACCTTC,CASSLDGSFYGYTF
-,TRBD1,TRBJ1-2,TRBV5-4,TGTGCCAGCAGCGAGGACAGGGCCGATGGCTACACCTTC,CASSEDRADGYTF
-,-,TRBJ2-2,TRBV25-1,TGTGCCAGCAGGGACCCTCGGCAGGGGGAGGTGGGGGAGCTGTTTTTT,CASRDPRQGEVGELFF
-,-,TRBJ2-4,TRBV2,TGTGCCAGCAGTGAACATCGGGGGATGGGTGCCAAAAACATTCAGTACTTC,CASSEHRGMGAKNIQYF
-,-,TRBJ2-3,TRBV7-2,TGTGCCAGCAGCGCTTACTCAGATACGCAGTATTTT,CASSAYSDTQYF
-,TRBD1,TRBJ1-6,TRBV30,TGTGCCTGGAGTGGGACCGGGACAGGCCGTATGGTACCCCTCCACTTT,CAWSGTGTGRMVPLHF
-,-,TRBJ2-6,TRBV19,TGTGCCAGTAGTATAAGGGGGGACAGCTCTGGGGCCAACGTCCTGACTTTC,CASSIRGDSSGANVLTF
-,TRBD1,TRBJ1-2,TRBV9,TGTGCCAGCAGCCCCCGGACAGGGGACGGCTATGGCTACACCTTC,CASSPRTGDGYGYTF
-,-,TRBJ2-7,TRBV5-1,TGCGCCAGCAAGGCGTATTCGGCGTACGAGCAGTACTTC,CASKAYSAYEQYF
-,-,TRBJ1-5,TRBV21-1,TGTGCCAGCAGCAAAACCTTTGCGGTGCCTGGGAATCAGCCCCAGCATTTT,CASSKTFAVPGNQPQHF
-,TRBD1,TRBJ2-2,TRBV7-9,TGTGCCAGGGACAGGTCCACCGGGGAGCTGTTTTTT,CARDRSTGELFF
-,-,TRBJ1-2,TRBV30,TGTGCCTGGAATTGGGGGTCCTATGGCTACACCTTC,CAWNWGSYGYTF
-,-,TRBJ1-2,TRBV5-1,TGCGCCAGCAGCTTACTCGGGGGCGCGGGTCATGGCTACACCTTC,CASSLLGGAGHGYTF
-,TRBD1,TRBJ1-1,TRBV18,TGTGCCAGCTCATCGACAGGGGGCTTTGGCACTGAAGCTTTCTTT,CASSSTGGFGTEAFF
once,-,TRBJ1-1,TRBV11-2,TGTGCCAGCAGCTTGACGGGATACACTGAAGCTTTCTTT,CASSLTGYTEAFF
-,-,TRBJ2-3,TRBV6-6,TGTGCCAGCAGCCCCTCGGGGGTTCGCACAGATACGCAGTATTTT,CASSPSGVRTDTQYF
-,TRBD1,TRBJ1-3,TRBV6-5,TGTGCCAGCAGTCAAAGCGGGACAGGAAGAAACACCATATATTTT,CASSQSGTGRNTIYF
-,-,TRBJ1-5,TRBV5-6,TGTGCCAGCAGCCGAAAACAGGGCAATGGCAATCAGCCCCAGCATTTT,CASSRKQGNGNQPQHF
-,-,TRBJ1-3,TRBV4-2,TGTGCCAGCAGCCAAGGACGGGACTCTGGAAACACCATATATTTT,CASSQGRDSGNTIYF
-,-,TRBJ1-3,TRBV18,TGTGCCAGCTCACCTCCGGGGAACTCTGGAAACACCATATATTTT,CASSPPGNSGNTIYF
-,-,TRBJ1-2,TRBV6-1,TGTGCCACTAAGGGTGGGGGCGATGGCTACACCTTC,CATKGGGDGYTF
-,TRBD2,TRBJ2-3,TRBV5-4,TGTGCCAGCAGCATTGGGACTAGCCGACGCACAGATACGCAGTATTTT,CASSIGTSRRTDTQYF
-,-,TRBJ2-7,TRBV4-1,TGCGCCAGCAGCCAAGCCACAGAGTACGAGCAGTACTTC,CASSQATEYEQYF
-,-,TRBJ2-1,TRBV5-1,TGCGCCAGCAGCCCGCATACGGGAAGGGGCGGCAATGAGCAGTTCTTC,CASSPHTGRGGNEQFF
-,TRBD1,TRBJ1-3,TRBV13,TGTGCCAGCAGCTTAGGGACAGGGGCAGGTGGAAACACCATATATTTT,CASSLGTGAGGNTIYF
-,-,TRBJ1-1,TRBV6-1,TGTGCCAGCAGTGAAGCGAAACGGGGTTTTACTGAAGCTTTCTTT,CASSEAKRGFTEAFF
-,-,TRBJ2-3,TRBV27,TGTGCCAGCAGTTTCGGGACCGGAACAGATACGCAGTATTTT,CASSFGTGTDTQYF
medium-sized,-,TRBJ2-7,TRBV7-9,TGTGCCAGCAGCCCGGGGAACAGGCCTCACGAGCAGTACTTC,CASSPGNRPHEQYF
-,TRBD1,TRBJ1-2,TRBV7-8,TGTGCCAGCAGCTTGCCGGGACAGGGGCTTCATGGCTACACCTTC,CASSLPGQGLHGYTF
once,-,TRBJ2-3,TRBV7-9,TGTGCCAGCAGCCCAACTTCGGGGGGCCACCGGAGGGATACGCAGTATTTT,CASSPTSGGHRRDTQYF
once,TRBD1,TRBJ1-6,TRBV6-1,TGTGCCAGCAGTGGGACAGGGGCGTCCTATAATTCACCCCTCCACTTT,CASSGTGASYNSPLHF
-,-,TRBJ1-1,TRBV5-4,TGTGCCAGCAGCTCCCCCATGGGCACTGAAGCTTTCTTT,CASSSPMGTEAFF
-,-,TRBJ2-2,TRBV5-8,TGTGCCAGCAGCCAGGGGTACACCGGGGAGCTGTTTTTT,CASSQGYTGELFF
-,-,TRBJ1-6,TRBV6-6,TGTGCCAGCAGTCAACCGCAGATCAGGAACCTCCACTTT,CASSQPQIRNLHF
-,-,TRBJ1-4,TRBV5-8,TGTGCCAGCAGCTTGTCGGGTCAAGATGAAAAACTGTTTTTT,CASSLSGQDEKLFF
few,-,TRBJ1-4,TRBV11-3,TGTGCCAGCAGCTTTTCGGCGAATGAAAAACTGTTTTTT,CASSFSANEKLFF
-,-,TRBJ2-1,TRBV7-2,TGTGCCAGCAGCATGCCACCGACGGGGGCCTACAATGAGCAGTTCTTC,CASSMPPTGAYNEQFF
-,-,TRBJ1-2,TRBV18,TGTGCCAGCTCACCATGGAAGGGGGTGGACTATGGCTACACCTTC,CASSPWKGVDYGYTF
-,-,TRBJ1-2,TRBV7-2,TGTGCCACCCTGAGTAGGGCGGACGCCCAAACGAACTATGGCTACACCTTC,CATLSRADAQTNYGYTF
-,-,TRBJ2-5,TRBV2,TGTGCCAGCAGTGAAGTGCGAGAGACCCAGTACTTC,CASSEVRETQYF
-,-,TRBJ2-1,TRBV30,TGTGCCTGGAGTGCTCGCGGGACACTTGGGACCAACAATGAGCAGTTCTTC,CAWSARGTLGTNNEQFF
few,-,TRBJ1-4,TRBV2,TGTGCCAGCAGTATTCGAGAAAAACTGTTTTTT,CASSIREKLFF
-,-,TRBJ2-3,TRBV5-6,TGTGCCAGCAGCTTCGATTACCCGAGGGGAGATACGCAGTATTTT,CASSFDYPRGDTQYF